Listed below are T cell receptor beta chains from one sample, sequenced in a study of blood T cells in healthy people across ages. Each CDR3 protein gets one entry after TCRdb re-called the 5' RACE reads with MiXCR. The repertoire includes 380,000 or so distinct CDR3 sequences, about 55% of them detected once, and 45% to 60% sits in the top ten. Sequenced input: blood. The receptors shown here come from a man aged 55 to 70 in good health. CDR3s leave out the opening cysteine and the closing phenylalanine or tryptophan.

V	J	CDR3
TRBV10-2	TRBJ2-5	ASRDLQGGHQETQY
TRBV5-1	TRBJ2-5	ASSLGIAGRGETQY
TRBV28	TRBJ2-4	ASSLQGSAKNIQY
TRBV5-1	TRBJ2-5	ASGMSGRIGFQETQY
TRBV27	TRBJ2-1	ASSLYLAKEQF
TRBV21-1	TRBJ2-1	ASPVARRGSSYNEQF
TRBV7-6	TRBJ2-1	ASSTSGGRSYNEQF
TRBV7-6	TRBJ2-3	ASSQSTDAQY
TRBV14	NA	ASSTYRGETQY
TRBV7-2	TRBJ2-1	ASSSRTSGFSYNEQF
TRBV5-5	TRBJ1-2	ASSLAYGPQYGYT
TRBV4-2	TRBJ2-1	ASSQDPGGRGF
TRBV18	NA	ASSPPVQRGETQY
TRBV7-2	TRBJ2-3	ASSLGSAALDTHY
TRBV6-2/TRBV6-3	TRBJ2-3	ASSTPSGVSTDTQY
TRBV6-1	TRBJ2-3	ASSPQGTDTQY
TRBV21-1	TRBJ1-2	ASSKGGQGAHGYT
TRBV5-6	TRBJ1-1	ASSLTGTNIEAF
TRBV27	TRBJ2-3	ASTPSQLGTDTQY
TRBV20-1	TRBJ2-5	SARQGLAGGPREQY
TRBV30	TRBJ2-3	AWRKIRITDTQY
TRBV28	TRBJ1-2	ASSQGARYGYT
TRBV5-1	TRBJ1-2	ASSLEGGSRGYT
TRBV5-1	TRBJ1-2	ASGLLGESRGYT
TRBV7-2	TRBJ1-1	ASSHRDRDVAF
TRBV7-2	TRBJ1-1	ASSVNTPLTEAF
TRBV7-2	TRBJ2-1	ASSLEGTIYNEQF
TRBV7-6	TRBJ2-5	ASSLTSSAGISETQY
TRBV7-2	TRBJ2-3	ASSHYSDTQY
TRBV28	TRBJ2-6	ASSLIGQLGTSGANVLT
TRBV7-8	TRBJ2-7	ASSSRQGARLEQY
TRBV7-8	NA	ASSSLRGRYEQY
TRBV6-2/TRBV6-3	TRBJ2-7	ASSSTGVGAEQY
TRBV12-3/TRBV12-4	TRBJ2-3	ASSLMGPTGADTQY
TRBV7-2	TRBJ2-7	ASSLVQGQGYEQY
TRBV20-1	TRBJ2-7	SASTSGGLGYEQY
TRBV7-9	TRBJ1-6	ASSLGAATNSPLH
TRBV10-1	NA	ASSATSGNEQY
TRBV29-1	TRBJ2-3	SVEDFLAGGSPQY
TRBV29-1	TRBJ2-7	SAARIGSSYEQY
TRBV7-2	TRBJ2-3	ASSSLRGTQY
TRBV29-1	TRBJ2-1	SVDPGDYNEQF
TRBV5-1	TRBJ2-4	ASSPGGIGGEY
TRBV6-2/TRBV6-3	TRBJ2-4	ASRALVWTGGAKNIQY
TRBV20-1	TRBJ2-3	SALRTSGSWGDTQY
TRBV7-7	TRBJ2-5	ASSSSVVGTQY
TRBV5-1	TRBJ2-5	ASSFVSAGETQY
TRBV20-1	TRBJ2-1	SACPSGRDEQF